Below, 4 T cell receptor beta chains from the same sample are listed, as sequenced in a study of pediatric ulcerative colitis. During colonoscopy, one to two rectal pinch biopsies were collected. The repertoire was sequenced with immunoSEQ multiplex PCR; TCRdb's copy has only in-frame clones and lacks some. The table has under 50,000 clones, 78% seen once. The sequenced sample was gut tissue. The receptors were sampled from a girl aged 5-17 years with moderate ulcerative colitis.

The V call is TRBV9, the J call TRBJ2-1; the match to TRBD2 covers 8 bases. Germline CDR1 is SGDLS and CDR2 is YYNGEE. The length of the CDR3 is 15 residues. V was clipped by 2 bases and J by 5 bases; unmatched bases: 6. The CDR3 sequence: CASSVRRGADNEQFF. Written as DNA, the CDR3 is TGTGCCAGCAGCGTTCGGCGGGGGGCCGACAATGAGCAGTTCTTC.

This clone was seen a handful of times. The chain links TRBV5-1 to TRBJ1-1, with 9 bases lining up with TRBD1. CDR3 length equals 15 residues. Germline V gives CDR1 SGHRS, CDR2 YFSETQ. V shed 5 bases and J 0 bases; nucleotides not matched to a gene: 5. CDR3 DNA: TGCGCCAGCAGGGACAGGGGTGGGATGAACACTGAAGCTTTCTTT. Encoded protein: CASRDRGGMNTEAFF.

The V and J genes are TRBV5-4 and TRBJ2-5; 9 bases match TRBD2. Germline CDR1 is SGHNT and CDR2 is YYREEE (reference sequence). With 6 bases clipped from V and 2 bases from J, the junction kept 5 bases outside the gene matches. The CDR3 length is 14 residues. Here the CDR3 DNA reads TGTGCCAGCAACCGAGCGGGGGGTCAAGAGACCCAGTACTTC. Its protein product is CASNRAGGQETQYF.

This chain links TRBV5-1 with TRBJ2-7; tentative D call: TRBD1 (5 bases). V gave up 0 bases and J gave up 4 bases, with 14 bases separating them. This CDR3 comprises 15 residues. Germline V gives CDR1 SGHRS, CDR2 YFSETQ. The CDR3 sequence: CASSLVGAGFYEQYF. Here the CDR3 DNA reads TGCGCCAGCAGCTTGGTTGGGGCAGGCTTTTACGAGCAGTACTTC.